These 6 T cell receptor beta chains were sequenced from one sample in a study of cytomegalovirus exposure and HLA in healthy donors. The PCR employed 60 Vbeta primers together with 13 Jbeta primers. Clones were sequenced by immunoSEQ multiplex PCR, and TCRdb holds only the in-frame ones, with some missing. The table records approximately 90,000 clones, roughly 77% of them present only once. Sequenced sample: PBMCs. The source of these receptors is a man in his forties in good health and CMV-seronegative.

This clone was seen a handful of times. This chain links TRBV7-9 with TRBJ2-2; tentative D call: TRBD1 (5 bases). Between the trimmed V and J ends, which lost 6 bases and 2 bases, there was a span of 10 bases. Germline CDR1 is SEHNR and CDR2 is FQNEAQ (reference sequence). The CDR3 runs to 14 residues. CDR3 loop: CASSRQTNTGELFF. The CDR3 nucleotides are TGTGCCAGCAGTCGACAGACTAACACCGGGGAGCTGTTTTTT.

The chain combines TRBV5-6 with TRBJ2-1, with TRBD2 matching over 10 bases. The CDR3 contains 16 residues. The trim removed 5 bases at V and 5 bases at J, leaving 10 bases unmatched. CDR1 and CDR2 from the germline V gene are SGHDT and YYEEEE. This CDR3 reads CASSWVTSGADNEQFF. The CDR3 DNA is TGTGCCAGCAGTTGGGTTACTAGCGGGGCTGACAATGAGCAGTTCTTC.

The chain combines TRBV2 with TRBJ2-5, with D tentatively TRBD1 (6 bases). V lost 8 bases, J lost 4 bases, and 11 bases lay in between. This CDR3 comprises 12 residues. Per germline, CDR1 SNHLY and CDR2 FYNNEI. The CDR3 protein is CASFTGRETQYF. DNA for the CDR3: TGTGCCAGCTTTACAGGGCGAGAGACCCAGTACTTC.

The chain recombines TRBV30 with TRBJ2-1, with 7 bases lining up with TRBD2. The germline gives CDR1 GTSNPN, CDR2 SVGIG (reference sequence). This CDR3 is built from 12 residues. Trimming at V came to 3 bases and at J to 8 bases, leaving 4 bases not matched to a gene. CDR3 loop: CAWRGGLDEQFF. CDR3 coding DNA: TGTGCCTGGAGGGGGGGGTTGGATGAGCAGTTCTTC.

V usage is TRBV5-4 and J usage is TRBJ2-5, with TRBD1 identical over 8 bases. J gave up 5 bases and V 4 bases, and 7 bases lay outside the gene matches. Germline CDR1 SGHNT, CDR2 YYREEE (reference sequence). The CDR3 sequence is 14 residues long. The CDR3 loop is CASSQQGVGETQYF. The CDR3 region has the DNA TGTGCCAGCAGCCAACAGGGGGTTGGGGAGACCCAGTACTTC.

In DNA form, the CDR3 reads TGTGCCAGCAGCTTGGCGGCAGGAAACAATTCACCCCTCCACTTT. This codes for CASSLAAGNNSPLHF. The gene calls are TRBV5-6 and TRBJ1-6; no definite D call. The CDR3 extends over 15 amino acids. V lost 0 bases and J 7 bases, leaving 11 bases between the germline ends. Per the germline V gene, CDR1 is SGHDT and CDR2 is YYEEEE.